Following are 19 T cell receptor beta chains from one sample sequenced in a study of cytomegalovirus exposure and HLA in healthy donors. The PCR used 60 Vbeta and 13 Jbeta primers. Libraries were prepared by immunoSEQ multiplex PCR; TCRdb keeps only in-frame clonotypes and omits some of them. The table records about 150,000 clones, 82% of them present only once. The material sequenced was PBMCs. The receptors were sampled from a woman in her 50s in good health and CMV-seropositive.

The CDR3 nucleotides are TGTGCCAGCAGTTATGAGGTCGGGTACGAGCAGTACTTC. It codes for CASSYEVGYEQYF. The genes are TRBV6-6 and TRBJ2-7; D is unresolved. Trimming took off 3 bases at V and 4 bases at J, with 10 bases between the two ends. The CDR3 is 13 amino acids. Per the germline V gene, CDR1 is MNHNY and CDR2 is SVGAGI (reference sequence).

The DNA of the CDR3 is TGCGCCAGCAGCCAAGTGGAGGCGGGGGGGCGTAATGAGCAGTTCTTC. Translation gives CASSQVEAGGRNEQFF. The genes are TRBV4-1 and TRBJ2-1; 9 bases align to TRBD2. The CDR3 extends over 16 amino acids. V dropped 1 base and J dropped 7; count of bases not matched to a gene: 8. Germline V gene lookup returns CDR1 MGHRA and CDR2 YSYEKL.

The chain carries TRBV7-2 and TRBJ2-5; D may be TRBD1 (7 bases). V lost 4 bases and J 5 bases, leaving 14 bases between the germline ends. The CDR3 is 14 residues long. The germline V gene has CDR1 SGHTA and CDR2 FQGNSA. CDR3 sequence (DNA): TGTGCCAGCAGCTCAGGGGGGCCGCGTGAGACCCAGTACTTC. This translates into CASSSGGPRETQYF.

V usage is TRBV6-5 and J usage is TRBJ1-1, with no clear D. This CDR3 is built from 13 residues. The germline V gene has CDR1 MNHEY and CDR2 SVGAGI. V was cut by 7 bases and J by 0 bases, with 9 bases left in between. CDR3 region: CASKRSMNTEAFF. The CDR3 coding sequence is TGTGCCAGCAAGCGGTCGATGAACACTGAAGCTTTCTTT.

On this clone itself: Other nucleotide sequences from this sample produce the same CDR3. This chain uses TRBV7-9 with TRBJ2-3; 12 nucleotides agree with TRBD2. Germline CDR1 SEHNR, CDR2 FQNEAQ (reference sequence). Losses at the gene ends were 7 bases for V and 6 bases for J; bases not matched to a gene: 5. CDR3 length: 14 residues. The CDR3 coding sequence is TGTGCCAGCACCGGACTAGCGGGGACTGATACGCAGTATTTT. Its protein is CASTGLAGTDTQYF.

The chain is built from TRBV7-9 and TRBJ1-3, with no clear D. V dropped 4 bases and J dropped 3 bases, with 10 bases sitting between them. Germline assignment: CDR1 SEHNR and CDR2 FQNEAQ (reference sequence). This CDR3 has 14 amino acids. CDR3 protein: CASSWEAGGNTIYF. As DNA, the CDR3 is TGTGCCAGCAGCTGGGAGGCCGGTGGAAACACCATATATTTT.

This chain uses TRBV7-9 with TRBJ2-7; 13 bases fit TRBD2. J was trimmed by 0 bases and V by 5 bases; bases with no gene match: 10. The CDR3 runs 18 residues. Germline V gene data show CDR1 as SEHNR and CDR2 as FQNEAQ (reference sequence). Here the CDR3 DNA reads TGTGCCAGCAGCGCGGCGGGGACTAGCGGGGTCAGCTCCTACGAGCAGTACTTC. As protein: CASSAAGTSGVSSYEQYF.

The chain links TRBV29-1 to TRBJ2-3; D possibly corresponds to TRBD1 (5 bases). The CDR3 is made up of 12 amino acids. The germline V gene encodes CDR1 SQVTM and CDR2 ANQGSEA. The ends were cut back, 1 base at V and 4 bases at J, with 6 bases in the middle. The CDR3 region is CSVEAGSDTQYF. The CDR3 region has the DNA TGCAGCGTTGAAGCAGGGTCAGATACGCAGTATTTT.

This clone was seen a single time. DNA for the CDR3: TGCAGCGTTGAAGTGCGACAGAGTGGCTACACCTTC. This encodes CSVEVRQSGYTF. This rearrangement joins TRBV29-1 to TRBJ1-2; D is possibly TRBD1 (5 bases). The germline CDR1 and CDR2 sequences are SQVTM and ANQGSEA. Trimming took 1 base from V and 7 from J, leaving 10 bases between them. CDR3 length: 12 amino acids.

This sequence joins TRBV28 and TRBJ1-5; D possibly corresponds to TRBD1 (6 bases). CDR1 is MDHEN, CDR2 SYDVKM, per germline. Trimming stripped 11 bases from V and 7 bases from J, with 18 bases between. The CDR3 is 13 amino acids. The DNA of the CDR3 is TGTGCCTGGGGGGGGCGCCTTGGGCAGCCCCAGCATTTT. Encoded protein: CAWGGRLGQPQHF.

The chain combines TRBV18 with TRBJ1-2, with TRBD1 matching over 8 bases. This CDR3 comprises 15 residues. V was clipped by 3 bases and J by 2 bases; unmatched bases: 5. Germline V gives CDR1 KGHSH, CDR2 LQKENI. CDR3 coding DNA: TGTGCCAGCTCACCGGCGGCAGGGGGCAACTATGGCTACACCTTC. This sequence encodes CASSPAAGGNYGYTF.

This clone was detected once. The chain carries TRBV25-1 and TRBJ1-4; no firm D call. The germline V and J ends were trimmed by 6 bases and 11 bases, with 13 bases remaining between them. This CDR3 contains 12 residues. Germline-derived CDR1 and CDR2 are MGHDK and SYGVNS. The CDR3 loop is CASSANSPKLFF. In DNA form, the CDR3 reads TGTGCCAGCAGCGCCAACTCCCCTAAACTGTTTTTT.

This clone occurred once. The chain has TRBV11-2 and TRBJ2-7; perhaps TRBD1 as D (6 bases). Trimming stripped 7 bases from V and 2 bases from J, with 15 bases between. The CDR3 spans 14 residues. Germline V gene data show CDR1 as SGHAT and CDR2 as FQNNGV. The CDR3, as DNA: TGTGCCAGCAACGAGCTGGGGGCCACCTACGAGCAGTACTTC. It specifies CASNELGATYEQYF.

The chain employs TRBV4-3 and TRBJ2-7, with 8 bases aligning to TRBD1. The CDR3 loop spans 17 amino acids. V trimming: 1 base; J trimming: 3 bases; junction bases outside the gene matches: 11. Germline V gene lookup returns CDR1 LGHNA and CDR2 YSLEER. DNA of the CDR3: TGCGCCAGCAGCCAAGCCAGAGGTGGGACAGGAGGCTACGAGCAGTACTTC. Amino acid sequence: CASSQARGGTGGYEQYF.

The gene calls are TRBV5-1 and TRBJ2-3, with 8 positions matching TRBD1. The ends lost 3 bases at V and 3 bases at J; junction bases unmatched: 6. CDR3 length: 15 residues. Per germline, CDR1 SGHRS and CDR2 YFSETQ. CDR3 in amino acids: CASSSQGVLTDTQYF. Here the CDR3 DNA reads TGCGCCAGCAGCTCACAGGGGGTCTTGACAGATACGCAGTATTTT.

The chain joins TRBV6-5 to TRBJ2-7, with 8 bases matching TRBD1. The junction had 8 bases not matched to a gene; V was cut back by 2 bases and J by 5 bases. This CDR3 comprises 15 residues. Germline CDR1 is MNHEY and CDR2 is SVGAGI. Here the CDR3 DNA reads TGTGCCAGCAGTTACCAGGGGGCGTTCTCAGACGAGCAGTACTTC. This translates into CASSYQGAFSDEQYF.

The J gene is TRBJ2-2, the V gene TRBV5-4; 7 nucleotides line up with TRBD1. V gave up 3 bases and J gave up 0 bases; unmatched junction bases: 8. Germline CDR1 SGHNT, CDR2 YYREEE (reference sequence). The CDR3 has 17 amino acids. CDR3 coding DNA: TGTGCCAGCAGCTCCGGGACAGAGACTGCGAACACCGGGGAGCTGTTTTTT. Encoded protein: CASSSGTETANTGELFF.

The chain recombines TRBV5-6 with TRBJ1-3; D is ambiguous. CDR3 length: 13 residues. V lost 4 bases and J 4 bases, leaving 9 bases between the germline ends. Per germline, CDR1 SGHDT and CDR2 YYEEEE. CDR3 protein: CASSILQGNTIYF. CDR3 nucleotide sequence: TGTGCCAGCAGCATCTTACAGGGAAACACCATATATTTT.

This rearrangement joins TRBV6-5 to TRBJ1-4, with 8 positions matching TRBD1. Germline-derived CDR1 and CDR2 are MNHEY and SVGAGI. J was trimmed by 4 bases and V by 2 bases; bases with no gene match: 6. CDR3 length: 16 amino acids. This chain's CDR3 is CASSYAPTGGNEKLFF. CDR3 sequence (DNA): TGTGCCAGCAGTTACGCGCCAACAGGGGGTAATGAAAAACTGTTTTTT.